The 17 T cell receptor beta chains in this list originate from one sample, sequenced in a study of cytomegalovirus exposure and HLA in healthy donors. Both 60 Vbeta primers and 13 Jbeta primers went into the PCR. Using immunoSEQ multiplex PCR, the repertoire was profiled, and TCRdb retains in-frame clones only, with some absent. The repertoire includes around 140,000 clones, roughly 9.6% of them detected once, and 6.5% to 9% sits in the top ten. The specimen sequenced was PBMCs. The source of these receptors is a woman in her thirties or forties in good health and CMV-seropositive.

This clone was counted a few times. Within the sample, other DNA sequences also encode this same CDR3. V is TRBV14 and J is TRBJ1-6; a weak D match, TRBD1 (5 bases). The CDR3 extends over 16 amino acids. In germline, CDR1 is SGHDN, CDR2 FVKESK. The V end lost 0 bases, the J end lost 7 bases, and 13 bases lay between the germline ends. CDR3 in amino acids: CASSQDGHPGNSPLHF. CDR3 sequence (DNA): TGTGCCAGCAGCCAAGATGGACACCCCGGGAATTCACCCCTCCACTTT. Together with reference TRBV14 and TRBJ1-6, the CDR3 gives the full variable domain: EAGVTQFPSHSVIEKGQTVTLRCDPISGHDNLYWYRRVMGKEIKFLLHFVKESKQDESGMPNNRFLAERTGGTYSTLKVQPAELEDSGVYFCASSQDGHPGNSPLHFGNGTRLTVT.

This clone was found a few times. The chain is built from TRBV7-3 and TRBJ2-1; D possibly corresponds to TRBD2 (7 bases). CDR1 and CDR2 from the germline V gene are SGHTA and FQGTGA. This CDR3 has 15 amino acids. Trimming left V 1 base short and J 3 bases short, with 10 bases between. The CDR3 nucleotides read TGTGCCAGCAGCTTAAGCGGGGGCCGCTACAATGAGCAGTTCTTC. Translated: CASSLSGGRYNEQFF. The full variable domain, rest sourced from reference TRBV7-3 and TRBJ2-1, is GAGVSQTPSNKVTEKGKYVELRCDPISGHTALYWYRQSLGQGPEFLIYFQGTGAADDSGLPNDRFFAVRPEGSVSTLKIQRTERGDSAVYLCASSLSGGRYNEQFFGPGTRLTVL.

This clone showed up many times. The chain uses TRBV2 and TRBJ1-3, with D unclear. V gave up 7 bases and J gave up 4 bases, with 14 bases separating them. The CDR3 has 14 residues. Germline V lookup: CDR1 SNHLY, CDR2 FYNNEI. The CDR3 sequence: CASKETREGNTIYF. CDR3 DNA: TGTGCCAGCAAGGAGACTAGAGAGGGAAACACCATATATTTT.

This clone showed up just a few times. The chain is built from TRBV6-1 and TRBJ2-5; weak D call: TRBD2 (6 bases). Germline CDR1 and CDR2: MNHNS and SASEGT. This CDR3 has 15 residues. V dropped 4 bases and J dropped 4 bases, with 16 bases sitting between them. As DNA, the CDR3 is TGTGCCAGCAGTGCTCGGGGGACTCTACGAGAGACCCAGTACTTC. Translation gives CASSARGTLRETQYF.

This clone was seen only a few times. The chain has TRBV4-1 and TRBJ1-4, with TRBD1 matching 7 bases. The germline gives CDR1 MGHRA, CDR2 YSYEKL. This CDR3 is 16 amino acids long. V dropped 3 bases and J dropped 5; count of bases not matched to a gene: 9. CDR3 DNA: TGCGCCAGCAGCCAGAGGGGGGACAGTTTAAATGAAAAACTGTTTTTT. Translation gives CASSQRGDSLNEKLFF.

In its sample, this clone was seen once. This chain uses TRBV6-4 with TRBJ2-3; TRBD2 aligns across 12 bases. The J segment lost 6 bases and the V segment lost 4 bases, leaving 11 bases of the junction unmatched. The length of the CDR3 is 17 residues. CDR1 is MRHNA, CDR2 SNTAGT, per germline. The CDR3 DNA sequence: TGTGCCAGCAGTGTAACTACTAGCGGGGGGCAAGTGGATACGCAGTATTTT. Translation gives CASSVTTSGGQVDTQYF.

This clone occurred a few times. The chain links TRBV7-2 to TRBJ1-5; maybe TRBD1 (5 bases). CDR1 is SGHTA and CDR2 is FQGNSA in the germline V gene. Trimming left V 4 bases short and J 0 bases short, with 7 bases between. This CDR3 has 14 amino acids. CDR3 region: CASSSGYSNQPQHF. In DNA, the CDR3 is TGTGCCAGCAGCTCAGGGTATAGCAATCAGCCCCAGCATTTT.

This chain connects TRBV7-8 to TRBJ2-4, with a weak D call TRBD2 (5 bases). V lost 4 bases to trimming and J lost 0 bases, with 10 bases between them. CDR1 SGHVS and CDR2 FQNEAQ come from the germline V gene. This CDR3 is 15 amino acids long. Here the CDR3 reads CASSYGVLAKNIQYF. For the CDR3, the DNA is TGTGCCAGCAGCTACGGGGTTCTAGCCAAAAACATTCAGTACTTC.

V usage is TRBV7-8 and J usage is TRBJ2-7, with 7 bases lining up with TRBD2. CDR1 and CDR2 (germline): SGHVS, FQNEAQ. V lost 4 bases to trimming and J lost 5 bases; unmatched junction nucleotides: 11. This CDR3 contains 15 residues. The CDR3 reads CASSSAGAPSHEQYF. Written as DNA, the CDR3 is TGTGCCAGCAGCTCCGCGGGAGCCCCGAGCCACGAGCAGTACTTC.

The genes are TRBV12-5 and TRBJ1-5; D call uncertain. Germline lookup yields CDR1 LGHNT and CDR2 FRNRAP. Trimming cost V 7 bases and J 6 bases, with 13 bases left between them. The CDR3 is made up of 13 amino acids. The CDR3: CASAPPGFQPQHF. The CDR3 bases are TGTGCTAGTGCCCCCCCGGGGTTTCAGCCCCAGCATTTT.

This clone was seen more than once but under ten times. The chain carries TRBV5-1 and TRBJ1-3, with TRBD1 as a possible D gene (6 bases). The CDR3 has 16 amino acids. V shed 0 bases and J shed 4 bases, with 14 bases lying between them. Germline V gene data show CDR1 as SGHRS and CDR2 as YFSETQ. CDR3 bases: TGCGCCAGCAGCTTGGCCCTGGGGGCGCGGGGAAACACCATATATTTT. This codes for CASSLALGARGNTIYF.

This chain joins TRBV7-6 and TRBJ1-6; D is unresolved. The V gene lost 1 base and the J gene lost 9 bases, with 7 bases spanning the gap. The CDR3 is made up of 13 amino acids. CDR1 is SGHVS and CDR2 is FNYEAQ in the germline V gene. CDR3 in DNA: TGTGCCAGCAGCTTAGAAGTGCGTTCACCCCTCCACTTT. Translating it yields CASSLEVRSPLHF.

This clone was recorded a few times. The chain has TRBV5-1 and TRBJ1-2; unclear D gene. The CDR3 extends over 13 amino acids. Germline-derived CDR1 and CDR2 are SGHRS and YFSETQ. V shed 4 bases and J shed 4 bases, with 11 bases lying between them. The CDR3 spells CASSLTLGYGYTF. DNA of the CDR3: TGCGCCAGCAGCCTGACTTTAGGCTATGGCTACACCTTC.

The J gene is TRBJ2-5, the V gene TRBV5-1, with 12 bases fitting TRBD2. Germline lookup yields CDR1 SGHRS and CDR2 YFSETQ. V gave up 4 bases and J gave up 4 bases; unmatched junction bases: 14. The CDR3 consists of 18 residues. The DNA of the CDR3 is TGCGCCAGCAGCCCAGGACTAGCGGGGACCAGGGCCGGAGAGACCCAGTACTTC. Residues: CASSPGLAGTRAGETQYF.

This clone came up a few times. The rearrangement joins TRBV4-1 to TRBJ2-6; 8 bases fit TRBD1. V lost 0 bases and J lost 1; bases outside the gene matches: 8. The CDR3 extends over 19 amino acids. The germline gives CDR1 MGHRA, CDR2 YSYEKL. As DNA, the CDR3 is TGCGCCAGCAGCCAAGATTCGACAGGGGCCGAATCTGGGGCCAACGTCCTGACTTTC. Translated: CASSQDSTGAESGANVLTF.

This clone was seen more than once but under ten times. The genes are TRBV29-1 and TRBJ1-2; the D is unclear. CDR3 size: 8 residues. V gave up 3 bases and J gave up 13 bases, with 6 bases separating them. Per the germline V gene, CDR1 is SQVTM and CDR2 is ANQGSEA. The CDR3 DNA sequence: TGCAGCGTTGAGGCCTTCACCTTC. Amino acids: CSVEAFTF. The variable domain in full, with the rest retrieved from reference TRBV29-1 and TRBJ1-2, is SAVISQKPSRDICQRGTSLTIQCQVDSQVTMMFWYRQQPGQSLTLIATANQGSEATYESGFVIDKFPISRPNLTFSTLTVSNMSPEDSSIYLCSVEAFTFGSGTRLTVV.

The V call is TRBV6-1, the J call TRBJ2-1, with 10 bases identical to TRBD2. This CDR3 spans 16 amino acids. V shed 4 bases, J shed 0 bases, and the junction held 3 bases outside the gene matches. The V gene's germline CDR1 is MNHNS and CDR2 SASEGT. Here the CDR3 reads CASSAASGGSYNEQFF. CDR3 DNA: TGTGCCAGCAGTGCGGCTAGCGGGGGCTCCTACAATGAGCAGTTCTTC.